The rows below give T cell receptor beta chains drawn from one sample of a study of control samples from healthy donors and cancer patients. Libraries were prepared by immunoSEQ multiplex PCR; TCRdb keeps only in-frame clonotypes and omits some of them. The sample contains over 40,000 clones, almost 90% of which appear only once. The sequenced sample consisted of PBMCs. Receptor source: a man over 45 with head and neck cancer. Both conserved end residues are part of each CDR3.

>TRBV28|TRBJ1-2
CASSFRRGREYGYTF
>TRBV9|TRBJ1-2
CASSPTSGGGSNYGYTF
>TRBV2|TRBJ2-7
CASSDAAGSGGEQYF
>TRBV5-6|TRBJ1-2
CASSSTGAEGYTF
>TRBV3-1/TRBV3-2|TRBJ1-4
CASSQLNRGELFF
>TRBV4-3|TRBJ1-5
CASSQEGGQPQHF
>TRBV29-1|TRBJ1-2
CSVEAGGASGYTF
>TRBV19|TRBJ1-3
CASSGQLGISGNTIYF
>TRBV7-9|TRBJ1-5
CASRAGTGVNQPQHF
>TRBV4-3|TRBJ2-1
CASSQDGTGNEQFF
>TRBV29-1|TRBJ2-1
CSVEDLNRDRDFYNEQFF
>TRBV28|TRBJ2-2
CASSLGALGLFF
>TRBV7-3|TRBJ2-1
CASSHSGDSYNEQFF
>TRBV4-1|TRBJ2-3
CASSDRLAGTDTQYF